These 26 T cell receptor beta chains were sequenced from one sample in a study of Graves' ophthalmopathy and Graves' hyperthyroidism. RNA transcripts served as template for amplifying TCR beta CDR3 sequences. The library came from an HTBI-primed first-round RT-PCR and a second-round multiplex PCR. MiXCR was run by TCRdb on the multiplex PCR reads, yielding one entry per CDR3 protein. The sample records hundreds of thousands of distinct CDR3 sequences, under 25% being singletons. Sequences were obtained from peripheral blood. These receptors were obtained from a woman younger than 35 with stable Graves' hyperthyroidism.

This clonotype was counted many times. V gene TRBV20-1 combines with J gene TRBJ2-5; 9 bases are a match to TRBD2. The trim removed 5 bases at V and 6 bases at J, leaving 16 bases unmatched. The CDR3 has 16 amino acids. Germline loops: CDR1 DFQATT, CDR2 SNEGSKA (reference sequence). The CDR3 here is CSAEKEGLARPQTQYF. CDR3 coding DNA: TGCAGTGCTGAAAAAGAGGGACTAGCCAGACCGCAGACCCAGTACTTC.

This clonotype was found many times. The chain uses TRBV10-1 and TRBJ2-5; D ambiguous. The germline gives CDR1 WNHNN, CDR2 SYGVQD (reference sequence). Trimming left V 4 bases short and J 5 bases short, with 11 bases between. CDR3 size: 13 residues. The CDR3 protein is CASSGKVGETQYF. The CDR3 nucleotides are TGCGCCAGCAGTGGTAAAGTGGGGGAGACCCAGTACTTC.

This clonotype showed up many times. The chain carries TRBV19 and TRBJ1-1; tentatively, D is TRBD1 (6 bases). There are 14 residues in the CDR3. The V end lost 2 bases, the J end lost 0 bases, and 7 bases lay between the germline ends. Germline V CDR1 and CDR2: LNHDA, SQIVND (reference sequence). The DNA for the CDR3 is TGTGCCAGTAGTATATCAGGGGTGAACACTGAAGCTTTCTTT. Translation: CASSISGVNTEAFF.

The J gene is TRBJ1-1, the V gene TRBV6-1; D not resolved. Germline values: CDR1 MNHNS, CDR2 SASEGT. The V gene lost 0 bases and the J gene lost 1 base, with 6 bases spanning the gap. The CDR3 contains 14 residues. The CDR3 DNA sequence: TGTGCCAGCAGTGAAGCCTACAGGAACACTGAAGCTTTCTTT. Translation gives CASSEAYRNTEAFF.

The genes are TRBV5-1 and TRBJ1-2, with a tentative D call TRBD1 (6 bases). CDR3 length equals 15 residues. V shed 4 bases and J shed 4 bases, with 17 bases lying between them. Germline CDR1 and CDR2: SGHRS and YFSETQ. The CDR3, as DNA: TGCGCCAGCAGCCCTCATCGGACAGTCTCCTATGGCTACACCTTC. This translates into CASSPHRTVSYGYTF.

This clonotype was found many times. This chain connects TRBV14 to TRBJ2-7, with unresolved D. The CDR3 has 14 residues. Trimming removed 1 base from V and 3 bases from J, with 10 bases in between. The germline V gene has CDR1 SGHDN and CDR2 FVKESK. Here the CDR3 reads CASSQGRTLYEQYF. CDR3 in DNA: TGTGCCAGCAGCCAAGGAAGGACCCTCTACGAGCAGTACTTC. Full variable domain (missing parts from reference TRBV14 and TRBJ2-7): EAGVTQFPSHSVIEKGQTVTLRCDPISGHDNLYWYRRVMGKEIKFLLHFVKESKQDESGMPNNRFLAERTGGTYSTLKVQPAELEDSGVYFCASSQGRTLYEQYFGPGTRLTVT.

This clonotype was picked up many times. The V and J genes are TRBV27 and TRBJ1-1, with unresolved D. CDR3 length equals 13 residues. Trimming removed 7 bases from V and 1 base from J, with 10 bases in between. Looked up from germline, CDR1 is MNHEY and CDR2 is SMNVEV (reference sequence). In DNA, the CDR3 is TGTGCCAGCAAGGTTCTGGAGAACACTGAAGCTTTCTTT. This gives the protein CASKVLENTEAFF.

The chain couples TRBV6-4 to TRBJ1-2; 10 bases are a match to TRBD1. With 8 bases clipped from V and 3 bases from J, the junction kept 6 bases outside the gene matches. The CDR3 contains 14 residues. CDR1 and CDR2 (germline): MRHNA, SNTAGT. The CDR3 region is CASDAGTGDYGYTF. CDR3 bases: TGTGCCAGCGACGCCGGGACAGGGGACTATGGCTACACCTTC.

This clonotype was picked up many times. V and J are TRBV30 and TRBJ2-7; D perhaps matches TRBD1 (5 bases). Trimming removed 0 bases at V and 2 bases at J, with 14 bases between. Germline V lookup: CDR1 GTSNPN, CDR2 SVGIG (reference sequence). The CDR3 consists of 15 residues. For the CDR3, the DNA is TGTGCCTGGAGTGTACGGTACGCAGGGACCTACGAGCAGTACTTC. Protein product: CAWSVRYAGTYEQYF.

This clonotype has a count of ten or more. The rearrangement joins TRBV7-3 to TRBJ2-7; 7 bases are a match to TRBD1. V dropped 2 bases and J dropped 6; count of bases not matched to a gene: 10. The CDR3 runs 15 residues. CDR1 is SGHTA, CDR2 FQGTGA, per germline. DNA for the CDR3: TGTGCCAGCAGCTTACAAGGACAGGCATGGATCGAGCAGTACTTC. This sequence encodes CASSLQGQAWIEQYF.

CDR3 sequence (DNA): TGTGCCAGCAACCCTCCTGCCGGACATCACCAAGAGACCCAGTACTTC. It specifies CASNPPAGHHQETQYF. The chain employs TRBV7-9 and TRBJ2-5; possibly TRBD1 for D (5 bases). Germline V CDR1 and CDR2: SEHNR, FQNEAQ (reference sequence). Trimming stripped 7 bases from V and 0 bases from J, with 18 bases between. The CDR3 loop spans 16 amino acids.

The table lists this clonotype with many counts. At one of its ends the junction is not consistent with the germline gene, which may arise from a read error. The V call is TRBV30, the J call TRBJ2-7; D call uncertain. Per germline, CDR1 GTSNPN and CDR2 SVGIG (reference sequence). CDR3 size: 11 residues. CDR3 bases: TGTGCCTGGAGTGTGCTTGGGCATCAGGACTTC. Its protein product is CAWSVLGHQDF.

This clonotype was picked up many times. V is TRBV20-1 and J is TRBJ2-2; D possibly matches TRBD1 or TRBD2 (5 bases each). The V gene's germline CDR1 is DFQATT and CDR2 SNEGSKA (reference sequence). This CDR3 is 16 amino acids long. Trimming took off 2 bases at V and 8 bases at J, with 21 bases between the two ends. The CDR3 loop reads CSARPARGAVSGELFF. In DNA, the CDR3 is TGCAGTGCTAGACCAGCGCGAGGGGCGGTATCTGGGGAGCTGTTTTTT.

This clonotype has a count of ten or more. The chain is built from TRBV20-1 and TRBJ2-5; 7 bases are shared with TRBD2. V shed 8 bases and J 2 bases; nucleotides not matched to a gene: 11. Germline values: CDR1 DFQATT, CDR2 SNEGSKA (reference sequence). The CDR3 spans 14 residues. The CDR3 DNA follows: TGCAGTATGAGTAAAGCGGGACCTCAAGAGACCCAGTACTTC. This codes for CSMSKAGPQETQYF.

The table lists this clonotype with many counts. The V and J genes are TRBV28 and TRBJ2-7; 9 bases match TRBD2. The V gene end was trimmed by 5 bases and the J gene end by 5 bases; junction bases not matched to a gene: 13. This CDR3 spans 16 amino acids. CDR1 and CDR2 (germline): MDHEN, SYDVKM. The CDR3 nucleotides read TGTGCCAGCAGTGACACTAGCGGGCGACGGGGTGACGAGCAGTACTTC. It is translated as CASSDTSGRRGDEQYF.

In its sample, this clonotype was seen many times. CDR3 protein: CASSLAGTRNHGYTF. In DNA form, the CDR3 reads TGTGCCAGCAGCTTAGCTGGGACAAGAAACCATGGCTACACCTTC. The chain employs TRBV7-8 and TRBJ1-2; D is possibly TRBD1 (6 bases). V was clipped by 0 bases and J by 6 bases, with 14 bases between them. This CDR3 is 15 amino acids long. Per the germline V gene, CDR1 is SGHVS and CDR2 is FQNEAQ.

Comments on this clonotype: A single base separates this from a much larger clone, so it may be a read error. CDR3 bases: TGTGCCAGCAGTACCGGGACAGCTCCTGAGGACCTCCACTTT. Amino acid sequence: CASSTGTAPEDLHF. This chain uses TRBV28 with TRBJ1-6; 7 bases agree with TRBD1. V dropped 5 bases and J dropped 15; count of bases not matched to a gene: 13. The CDR3 has 14 residues. Germline CDR1 reads MDHEN; CDR2 reads SYDVKM. Full variable domain (rest looked up from reference TRBV28 and TRBJ1-6): DVKVTQSSRYLVKRTGEKVFLECVQDMDHENMFWYRQDPGLGLRLIYFSYDVKMKEKGDIPEGYSVSREKKERFSLILESASTNQTSMYLCASSTGTAPEDLHFGNGTRLTVT.

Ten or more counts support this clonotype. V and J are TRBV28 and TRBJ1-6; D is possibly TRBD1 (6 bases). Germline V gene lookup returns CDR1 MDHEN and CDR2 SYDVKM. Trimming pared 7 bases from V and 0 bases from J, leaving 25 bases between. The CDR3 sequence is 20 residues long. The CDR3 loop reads CASKTNTGFVRSSYNSPLHF. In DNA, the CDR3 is TGTGCCAGCAAAACCAACACAGGGTTTGTACGTAGCTCCTATAATTCACCCCTCCACTTT. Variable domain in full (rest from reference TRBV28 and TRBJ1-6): DVKVTQSSRYLVKRTGEKVFLECVQDMDHENMFWYRQDPGLGLRLIYFSYDVKMKEKGDIPEGYSVSREKKERFSLILESASTNQTSMYLCASKTNTGFVRSSYNSPLHFGNGTRLTVT.

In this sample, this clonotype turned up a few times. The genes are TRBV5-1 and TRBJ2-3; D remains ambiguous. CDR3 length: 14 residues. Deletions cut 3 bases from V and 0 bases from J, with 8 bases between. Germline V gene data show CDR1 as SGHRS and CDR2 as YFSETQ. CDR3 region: CASSSVTSTDTQYF. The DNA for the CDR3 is TGCGCCAGCAGCTCCGTGACTAGCACAGATACGCAGTATTTT.

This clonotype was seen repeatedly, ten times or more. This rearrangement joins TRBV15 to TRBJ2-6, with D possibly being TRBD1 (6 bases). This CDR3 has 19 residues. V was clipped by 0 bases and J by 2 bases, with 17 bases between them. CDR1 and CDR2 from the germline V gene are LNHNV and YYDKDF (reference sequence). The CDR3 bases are TGTGCCACCAGCAGAGATTACGGACAGAACCTCCCTGGGGCCAACGTCCTGACTTTC. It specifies CATSRDYGQNLPGANVLTF.

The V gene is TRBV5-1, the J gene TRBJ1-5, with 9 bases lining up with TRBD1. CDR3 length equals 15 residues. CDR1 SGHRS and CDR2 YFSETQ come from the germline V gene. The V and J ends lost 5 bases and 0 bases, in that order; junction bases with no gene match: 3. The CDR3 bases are TGCGCCAGCAGGAGGACAGGGGATAGCAATCAGCCCCAGCATTTT. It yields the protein CASRRTGDSNQPQHF.

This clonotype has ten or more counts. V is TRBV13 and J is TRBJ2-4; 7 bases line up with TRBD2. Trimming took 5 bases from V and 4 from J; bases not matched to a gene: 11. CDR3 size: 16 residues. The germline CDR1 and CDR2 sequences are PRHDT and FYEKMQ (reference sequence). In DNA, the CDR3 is TGTGCCAGCAGCGTGCGGGTAGCGGGTCAGAAAAACATTCAGTACTTC. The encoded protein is CASSVRVAGQKNIQYF.

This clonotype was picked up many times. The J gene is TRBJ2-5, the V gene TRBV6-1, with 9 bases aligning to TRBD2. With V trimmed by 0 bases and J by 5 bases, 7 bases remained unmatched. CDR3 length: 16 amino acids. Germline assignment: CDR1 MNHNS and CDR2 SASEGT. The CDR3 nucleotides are TGTGCCAGCAGTGAAGCTCTTCCTAGCGGGGAGGAGACCCAGTACTTC. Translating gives CASSEALPSGEETQYF.

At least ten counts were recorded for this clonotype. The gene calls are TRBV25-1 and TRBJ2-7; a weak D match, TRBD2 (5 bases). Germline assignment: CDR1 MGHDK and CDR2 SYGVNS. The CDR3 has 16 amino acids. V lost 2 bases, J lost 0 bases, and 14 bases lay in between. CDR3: CASSENNPEGSYEQYF. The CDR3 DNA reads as TGTGCCAGCAGTGAAAATAACCCCGAGGGCTCCTACGAGCAGTACTTC.

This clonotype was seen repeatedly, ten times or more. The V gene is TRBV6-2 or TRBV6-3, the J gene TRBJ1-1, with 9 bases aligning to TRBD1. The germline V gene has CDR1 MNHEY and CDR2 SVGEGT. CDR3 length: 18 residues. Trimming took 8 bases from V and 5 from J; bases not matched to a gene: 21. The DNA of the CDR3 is TGTGCCAGCCATAGGGGCAGATACAGGGGGCGAGTGGGTACTGAAGCTTTCTTT. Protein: CASHRGRYRGRVGTEAFF.

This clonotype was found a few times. The CDR3 spells CASSSAFQGDQYF. Written as DNA, the CDR3 is TGTGCCAGCAGTTCGGCATTCCAAGGAGACCAGTACTTC. The chain carries TRBV12-3 or TRBV12-4 and TRBJ2-5, with D unresolved. V was clipped by 4 bases and J by 10 bases, with 16 bases between them. The CDR3 runs to 13 residues.